A single TCR beta chain is shown here with its context. The record originates from a study of blood T cell repertoires in COVID-19. Study overall: Samples came from the United States, Italy and Spain, spanning acute and convalescent COVID-19. Nucleic acid was either cDNA or gDNA, and it came from T cells, B-cell-depleted T cells, or PBMCs.

Germline CDR1 KGHSH, CDR2 LQKENI. V was pared by 4 bases and J by 4 bases, with 7 bases between. The CDR3 runs to 12 residues. Study processing details: From reference gene primer amplification, estimates of nucleated cell counts were derived. The protocol was immunoSEQ multiplex PCR, while the TCRdb copy is restricted to in-frame clones and leaves out a portion. V, J and clone size reflect that table, while D and trimming were determined from the DNA. The sample includes tens of thousands of clones, approximately 91% of them seen just once. V usage is TRBV18 and J usage is TRBJ1-1; a weak D match, TRBD1 (5 bases). The material sequenced was peripheral blood. This receptor was taken from a human donor in a cohort sampled during active COVID-19. CDR3 residues: CASSRQGTEAFF. The CDR3 DNA follows: TGTGCCAGCTCACGTCAGGGCACTGAAGCTTTCTTT.